Included here is one T cell receptor (beta chain) sequence, with context. The antigen is not known. PCR primers comprised 60 Vbeta and 13 Jbeta primers. The repertoire was sequenced with immunoSEQ multiplex PCR; TCRdb's copy has only in-frame clones and lacks some. The sample holds about 170,000 clones, roughly 81% seen once. The data were obtained in a study of cytomegalovirus exposure and HLA in healthy donors. Findings and limits, study-wide: Earlier results showed most TCR beta V segments being productive about 87% or about 30% of the time. Several of the most significant clusters appeared linked to common viral pathogens, based on a later analysis.

Each donor was healthy, and each was a bone marrow donor. Germline CDR1 is MDHEN and CDR2 is SYDVKM. This CDR3 region has 15 residues. V shed 5 bases and J 0 bases; nucleotides not matched to a gene: 2. V gene TRBV28 combines with J gene TRBJ2-4, with 9 bases lining up with TRBD1. Sequenced input: PBMCs. The sequence was obtained from a man between 25 and 39 years old in good health and CMV-seropositive. In DNA form, the CDR3 reads TGTGCCAGCAGTACAGGGGGCAGAGCCAAAAACATTCAGTACTTC. Translation gives CASSTGGRAKNIQYF.